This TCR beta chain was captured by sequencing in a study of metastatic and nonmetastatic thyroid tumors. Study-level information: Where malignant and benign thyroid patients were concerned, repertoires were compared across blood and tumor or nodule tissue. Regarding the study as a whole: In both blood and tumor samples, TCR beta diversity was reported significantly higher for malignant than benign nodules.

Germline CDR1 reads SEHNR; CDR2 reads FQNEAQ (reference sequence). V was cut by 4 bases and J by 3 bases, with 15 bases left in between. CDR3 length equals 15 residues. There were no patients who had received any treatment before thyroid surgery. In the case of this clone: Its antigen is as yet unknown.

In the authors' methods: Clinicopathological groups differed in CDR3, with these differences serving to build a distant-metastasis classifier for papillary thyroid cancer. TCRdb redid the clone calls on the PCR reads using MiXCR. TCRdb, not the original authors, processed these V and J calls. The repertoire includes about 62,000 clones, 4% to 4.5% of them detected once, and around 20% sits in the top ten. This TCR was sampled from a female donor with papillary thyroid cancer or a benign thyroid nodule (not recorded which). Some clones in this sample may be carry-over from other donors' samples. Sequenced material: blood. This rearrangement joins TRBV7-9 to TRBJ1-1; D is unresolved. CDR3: CASSSPRTLYTEAFF. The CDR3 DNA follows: TGTGCCAGCAGCTCCCCTAGGACGTTGTACACTGAAGCTTTCTTT.